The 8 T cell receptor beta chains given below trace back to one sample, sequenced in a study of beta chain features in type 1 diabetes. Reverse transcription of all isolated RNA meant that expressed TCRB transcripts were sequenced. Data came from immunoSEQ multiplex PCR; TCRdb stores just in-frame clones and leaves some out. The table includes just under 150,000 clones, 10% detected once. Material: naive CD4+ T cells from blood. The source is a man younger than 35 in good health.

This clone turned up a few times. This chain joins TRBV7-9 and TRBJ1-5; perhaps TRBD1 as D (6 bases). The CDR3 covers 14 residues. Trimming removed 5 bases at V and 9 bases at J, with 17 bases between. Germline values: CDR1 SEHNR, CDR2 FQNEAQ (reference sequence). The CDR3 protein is CASSPRDTPTPQHF. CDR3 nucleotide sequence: TGTGCCAGCAGCCCTCGGGACACTCCGACGCCCCAGCATTTT.

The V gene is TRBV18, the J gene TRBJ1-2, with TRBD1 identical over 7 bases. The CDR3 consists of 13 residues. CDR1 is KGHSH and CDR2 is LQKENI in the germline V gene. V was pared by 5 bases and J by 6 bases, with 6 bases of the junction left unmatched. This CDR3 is CASSTQGQHGYTF. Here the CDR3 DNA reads TGTGCCAGCTCAACACAGGGGCAACATGGCTACACCTTC.

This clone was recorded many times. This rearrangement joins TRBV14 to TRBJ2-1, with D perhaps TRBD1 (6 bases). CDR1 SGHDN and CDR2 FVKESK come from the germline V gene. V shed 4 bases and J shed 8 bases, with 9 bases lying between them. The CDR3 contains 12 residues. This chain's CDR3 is CASSLQGYEQFF. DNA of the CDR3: TGTGCCAGCAGCCTACAGGGCTATGAGCAGTTCTTC.

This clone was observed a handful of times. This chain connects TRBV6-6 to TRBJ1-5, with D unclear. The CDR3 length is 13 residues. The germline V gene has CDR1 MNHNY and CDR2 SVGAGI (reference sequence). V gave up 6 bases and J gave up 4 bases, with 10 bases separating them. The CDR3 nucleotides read TGTGCCAGCAGGAGGACGGGGAATCAGCCCCAGCATTTT. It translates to CASRRTGNQPQHF.

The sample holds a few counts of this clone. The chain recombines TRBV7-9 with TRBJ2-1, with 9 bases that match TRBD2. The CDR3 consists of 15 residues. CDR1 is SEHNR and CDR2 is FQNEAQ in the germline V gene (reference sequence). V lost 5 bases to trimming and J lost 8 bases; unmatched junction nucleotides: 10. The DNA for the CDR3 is TGTGCCAGCAGCAAAAGACCGGGACTAGCTCATGAGCAGTTCTTC. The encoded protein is CASSKRPGLAHEQFF.

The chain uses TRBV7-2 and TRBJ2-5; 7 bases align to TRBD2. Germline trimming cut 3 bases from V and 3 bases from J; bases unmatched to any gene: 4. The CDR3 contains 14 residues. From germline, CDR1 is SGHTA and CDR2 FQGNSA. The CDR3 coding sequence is TGTGCCAGCAGCTTTAGCGGGTTTGAAGAGACCCAGTACTTC. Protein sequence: CASSFSGFEETQYF.

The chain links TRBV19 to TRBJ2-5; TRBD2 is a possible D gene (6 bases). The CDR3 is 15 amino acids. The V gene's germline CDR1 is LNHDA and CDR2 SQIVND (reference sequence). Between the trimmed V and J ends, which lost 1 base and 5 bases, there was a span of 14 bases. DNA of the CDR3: TGTGCCAGTAGTATAGCCGGAGGGGTGTGGGAGACCCAGTACTTC. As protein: CASSIAGGVWETQYF.

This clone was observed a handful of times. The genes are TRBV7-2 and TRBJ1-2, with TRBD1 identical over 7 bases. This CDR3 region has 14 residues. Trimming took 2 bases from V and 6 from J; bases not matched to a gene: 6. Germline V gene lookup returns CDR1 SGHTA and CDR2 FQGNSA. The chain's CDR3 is CASSLSQGMDGYTF. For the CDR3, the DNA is TGTGCCAGCAGCTTATCACAGGGGATGGATGGCTACACCTTC.